This TCR beta chain appears in the sequencing data of a study of response to subunit inactivated influenza vaccine. One entry per CDR3 protein, called by TCRdb with MiXCR from the RT-PCR reads. The sample lists about 540,000 distinct CDR3 sequences, roughly 23% occurring once. The CDR3 covers 14 residues. Germline V gene lookup returns CDR1 MNHNS and CDR2 SASEGT. V was cut by 6 bases and J by 4 bases, with 15 bases left in between. A further study also used this sample, focusing on T cells expressing NK-cell markers. That publication notes: A 5'RACE template switching approach incorporating UMIs was used to make TCR beta cDNA. In the group of eight sequenced donors, seven were HCMV-seropositive and one was seronegative. Sorting was limited to alpha-beta TCR-expressing T cells with an anti-gamma-delta TCR antibody in several experiments.

The material sequenced was CD4+ T cells sorted from PBMCs, taken 11 to 12 days after vaccination. The chain joins TRBV6-1 to TRBJ1-2; D is uncertain. The origin of this receptor is a man in his fifties or sixties who received an inactivated influenza vaccine. The CDR3, as DNA: TGTGCCAGCAGGGCACGTGACGGCCCCTATGGCTACACCTTC. This encodes CASRARDGPYGYTF.